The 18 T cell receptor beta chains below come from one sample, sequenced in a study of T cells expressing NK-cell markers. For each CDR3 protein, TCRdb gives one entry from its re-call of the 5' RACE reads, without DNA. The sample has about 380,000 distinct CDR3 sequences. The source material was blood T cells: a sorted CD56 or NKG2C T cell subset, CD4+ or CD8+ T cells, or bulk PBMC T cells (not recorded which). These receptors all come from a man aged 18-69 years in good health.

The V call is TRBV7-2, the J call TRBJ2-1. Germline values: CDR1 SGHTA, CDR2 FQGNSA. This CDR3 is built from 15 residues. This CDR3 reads CASSLRGASNNEQFF.

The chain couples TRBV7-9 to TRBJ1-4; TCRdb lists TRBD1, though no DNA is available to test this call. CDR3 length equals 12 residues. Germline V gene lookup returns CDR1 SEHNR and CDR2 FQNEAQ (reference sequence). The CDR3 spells CASSNRDEKLFF.

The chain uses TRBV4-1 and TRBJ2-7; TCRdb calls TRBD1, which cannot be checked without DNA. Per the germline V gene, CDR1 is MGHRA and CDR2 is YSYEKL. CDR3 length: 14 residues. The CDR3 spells CASSHTGTAYEQYF.

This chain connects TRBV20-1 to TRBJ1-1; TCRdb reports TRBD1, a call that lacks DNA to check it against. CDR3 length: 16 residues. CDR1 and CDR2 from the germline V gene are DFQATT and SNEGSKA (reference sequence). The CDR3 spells CSARPGTGTWNTEAFF.

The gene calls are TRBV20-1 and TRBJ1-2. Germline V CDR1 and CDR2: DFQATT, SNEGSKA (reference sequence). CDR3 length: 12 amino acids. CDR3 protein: CSATLGPEGYTF.

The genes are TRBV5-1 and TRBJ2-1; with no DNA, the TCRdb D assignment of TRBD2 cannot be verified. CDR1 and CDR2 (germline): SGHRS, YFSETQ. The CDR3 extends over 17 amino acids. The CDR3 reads CASSPLGRGGTYNEQFF.

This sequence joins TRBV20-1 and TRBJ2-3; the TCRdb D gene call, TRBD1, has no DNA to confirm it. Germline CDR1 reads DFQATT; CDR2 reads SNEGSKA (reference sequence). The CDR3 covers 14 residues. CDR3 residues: CSVWGYISTDTQYF.

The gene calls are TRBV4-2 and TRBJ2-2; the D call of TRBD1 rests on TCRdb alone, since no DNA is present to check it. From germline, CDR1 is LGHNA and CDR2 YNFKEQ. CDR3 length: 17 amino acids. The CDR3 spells CASSQGTGGDMTGELFF.

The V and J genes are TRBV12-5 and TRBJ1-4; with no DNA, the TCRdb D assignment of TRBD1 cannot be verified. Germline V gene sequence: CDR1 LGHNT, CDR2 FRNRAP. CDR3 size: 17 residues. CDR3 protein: CASGLVKDGAENEKLFF.

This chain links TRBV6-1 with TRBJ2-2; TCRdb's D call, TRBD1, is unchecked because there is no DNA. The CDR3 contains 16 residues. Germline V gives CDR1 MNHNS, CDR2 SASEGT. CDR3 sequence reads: CASRQQGSLNTGELFF.

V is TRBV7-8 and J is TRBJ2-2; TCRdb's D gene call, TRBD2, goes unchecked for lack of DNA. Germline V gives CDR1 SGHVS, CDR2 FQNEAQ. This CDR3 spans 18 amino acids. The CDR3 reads CASSLAHMGTPNTGELFF.

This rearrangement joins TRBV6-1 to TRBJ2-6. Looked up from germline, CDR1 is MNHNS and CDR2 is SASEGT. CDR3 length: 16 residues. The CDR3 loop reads CASSEAGFSGANVLTF.

The CDR3 here is CASSSSWAPRYNEQFF. The genes are TRBV7-6 and TRBJ2-1; no DNA is available, so the TRBD2 call from TCRdb remains unchecked. Germline V gene sequence: CDR1 SGHVS, CDR2 FNYEAQ. This CDR3 is 16 amino acids long.

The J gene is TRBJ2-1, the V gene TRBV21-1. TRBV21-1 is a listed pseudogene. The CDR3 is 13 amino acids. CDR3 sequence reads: CASSKDKHNEQFF.

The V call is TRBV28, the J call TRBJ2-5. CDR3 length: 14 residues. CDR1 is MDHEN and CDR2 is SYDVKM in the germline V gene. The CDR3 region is CASSLRVRPGTQYF.

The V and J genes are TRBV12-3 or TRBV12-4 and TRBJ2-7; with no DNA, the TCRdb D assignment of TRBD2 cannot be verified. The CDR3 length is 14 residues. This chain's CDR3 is CASSLGRTRYEQYF.

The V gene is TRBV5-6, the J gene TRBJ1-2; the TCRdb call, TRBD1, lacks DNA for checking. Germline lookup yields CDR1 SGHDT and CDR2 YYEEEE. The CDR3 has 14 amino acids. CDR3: CASSAIDRSYGYTF.

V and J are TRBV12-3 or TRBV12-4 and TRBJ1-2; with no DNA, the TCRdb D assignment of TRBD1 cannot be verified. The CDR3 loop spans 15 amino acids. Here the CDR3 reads CASSPSQGAIYGYTF.